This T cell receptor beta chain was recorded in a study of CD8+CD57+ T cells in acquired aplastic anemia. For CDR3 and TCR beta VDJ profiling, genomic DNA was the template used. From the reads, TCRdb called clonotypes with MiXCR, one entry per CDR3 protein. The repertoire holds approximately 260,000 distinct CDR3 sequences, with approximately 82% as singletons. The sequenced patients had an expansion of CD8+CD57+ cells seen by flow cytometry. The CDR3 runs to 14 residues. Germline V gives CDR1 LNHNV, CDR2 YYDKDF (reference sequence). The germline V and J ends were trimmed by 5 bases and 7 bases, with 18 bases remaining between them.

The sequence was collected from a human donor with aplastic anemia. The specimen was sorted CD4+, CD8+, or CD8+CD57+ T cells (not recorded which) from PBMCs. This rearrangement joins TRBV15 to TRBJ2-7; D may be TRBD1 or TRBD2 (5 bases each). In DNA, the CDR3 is TGTGCCACCAGCGGCCGGGGCCGCACCGATGAGCAGTACTTC. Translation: CATSGRGRTDEQYF.